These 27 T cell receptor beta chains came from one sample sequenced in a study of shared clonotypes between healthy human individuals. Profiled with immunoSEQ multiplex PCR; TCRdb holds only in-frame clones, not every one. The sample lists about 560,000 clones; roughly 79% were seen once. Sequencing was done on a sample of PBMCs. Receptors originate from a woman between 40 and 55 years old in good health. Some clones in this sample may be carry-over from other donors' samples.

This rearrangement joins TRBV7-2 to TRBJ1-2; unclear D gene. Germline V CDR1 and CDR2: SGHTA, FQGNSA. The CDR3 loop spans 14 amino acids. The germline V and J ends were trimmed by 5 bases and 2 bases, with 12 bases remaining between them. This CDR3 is CASSHIRDNYGYTF. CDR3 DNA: TGTGCCAGCAGCCATATCCGCGACAACTATGGCTACACCTTC.

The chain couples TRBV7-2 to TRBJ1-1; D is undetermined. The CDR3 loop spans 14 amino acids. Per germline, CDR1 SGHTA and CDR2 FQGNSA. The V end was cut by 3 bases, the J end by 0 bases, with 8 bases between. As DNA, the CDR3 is TGTGCCAGCAGCTTCCTACAGATGAACACTGAAGCTTTCTTT. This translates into CASSFLQMNTEAFF. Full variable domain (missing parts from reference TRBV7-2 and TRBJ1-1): GAGVSQSPSNKVTEKGKDVELRCDPISGHTALYWYRQSLGQGLEFLIYFQGNSAPDKSGLPSDRFSAERTGGSVSTLTIQRTQQEDSAVYLCASSFLQMNTEAFFGQGTRLTVV.

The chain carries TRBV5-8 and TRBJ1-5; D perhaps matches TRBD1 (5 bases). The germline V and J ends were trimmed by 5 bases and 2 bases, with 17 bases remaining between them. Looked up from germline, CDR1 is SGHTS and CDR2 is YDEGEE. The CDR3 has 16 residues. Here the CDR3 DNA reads TGTGCCAGCAGTCACTCCAGGGCGGGAGGCAATCAGCCCCAGCATTTT. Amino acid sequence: CASSHSRAGGNQPQHF.

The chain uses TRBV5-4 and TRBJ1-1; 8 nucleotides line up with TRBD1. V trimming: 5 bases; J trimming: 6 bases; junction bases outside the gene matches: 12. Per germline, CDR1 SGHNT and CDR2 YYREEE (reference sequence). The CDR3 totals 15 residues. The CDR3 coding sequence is TGTGCCAGCAGACCCGGACAGGGACCCTTTTCTGAAGCTTTCTTT. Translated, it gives CASRPGQGPFSEAFF.

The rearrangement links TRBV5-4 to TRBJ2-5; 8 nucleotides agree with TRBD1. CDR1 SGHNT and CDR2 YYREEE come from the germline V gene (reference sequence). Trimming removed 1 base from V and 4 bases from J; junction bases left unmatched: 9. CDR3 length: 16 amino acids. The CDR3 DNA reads TGTGCCAGCAGCTTGAGTTTGCAGGGGGCAGGAGAGACCCAGTACTTC. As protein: CASSLSLQGAGETQYF.

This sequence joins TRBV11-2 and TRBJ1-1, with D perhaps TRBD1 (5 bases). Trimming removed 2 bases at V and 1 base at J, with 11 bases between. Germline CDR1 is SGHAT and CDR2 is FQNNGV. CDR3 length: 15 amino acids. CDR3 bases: TGTGCCAGCAGCTTATTCGCAGGGCCGAACACTGAAGCTTTCTTT. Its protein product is CASSLFAGPNTEAFF.

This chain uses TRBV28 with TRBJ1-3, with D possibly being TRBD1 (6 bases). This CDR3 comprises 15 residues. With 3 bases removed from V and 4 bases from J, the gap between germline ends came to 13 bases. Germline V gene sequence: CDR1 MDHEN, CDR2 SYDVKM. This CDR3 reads CASSLPGVGGNTIYF. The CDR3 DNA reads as TGTGCCAGCAGTTTGCCAGGGGTGGGCGGAAACACCATATATTTT.

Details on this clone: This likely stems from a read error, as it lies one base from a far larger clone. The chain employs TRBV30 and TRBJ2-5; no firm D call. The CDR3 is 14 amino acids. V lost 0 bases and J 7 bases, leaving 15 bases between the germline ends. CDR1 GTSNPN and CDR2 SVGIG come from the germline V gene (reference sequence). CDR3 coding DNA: TGTGCCTGGAGTGTAATCGGCAACCCTGGGACCCAGTACTTC. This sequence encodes CAWSVIGNPGTQYF.

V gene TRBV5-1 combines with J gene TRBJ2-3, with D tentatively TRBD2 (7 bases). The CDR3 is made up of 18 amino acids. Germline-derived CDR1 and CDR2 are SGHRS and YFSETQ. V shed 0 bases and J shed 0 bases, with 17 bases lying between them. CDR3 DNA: TGCGCCAGCAGCTTGGGGCCGTCGGGGGGCGGAAGCACAGATACGCAGTATTTT. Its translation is CASSLGPSGGGSTDTQYF.

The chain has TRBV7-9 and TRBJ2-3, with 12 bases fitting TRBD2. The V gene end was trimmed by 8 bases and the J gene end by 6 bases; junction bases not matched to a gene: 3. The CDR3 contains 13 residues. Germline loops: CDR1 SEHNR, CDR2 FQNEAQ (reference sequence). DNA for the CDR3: TGTGCCAGCCGGACTAGCGGGGTCGATACGCAGTATTTT. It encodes CASRTSGVDTQYF.

The CDR3 DNA reads TGCGCCAGCAGCGCGGCTCCGGACACTGAAGCTTTCTTT. It translates to CASSAAPDTEAFF. The chain uses TRBV5-1 and TRBJ1-1; D is undetermined. V lost 4 bases and J 3 bases, leaving 10 bases between the germline ends. Germline values: CDR1 SGHRS, CDR2 YFSETQ. This CDR3 region has 13 residues.

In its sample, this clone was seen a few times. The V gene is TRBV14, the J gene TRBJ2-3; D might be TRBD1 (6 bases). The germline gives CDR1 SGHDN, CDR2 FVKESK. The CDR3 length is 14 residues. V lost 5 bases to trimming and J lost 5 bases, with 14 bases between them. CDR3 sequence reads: CASSDWTARDTQYF. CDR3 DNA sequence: TGTGCCAGCAGCGATTGGACAGCCAGAGATACGCAGTATTTT.

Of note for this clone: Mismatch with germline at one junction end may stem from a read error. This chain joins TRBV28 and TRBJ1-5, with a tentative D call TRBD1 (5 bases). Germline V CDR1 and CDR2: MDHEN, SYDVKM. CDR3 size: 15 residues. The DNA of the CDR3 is TGTGCCGGCAGTTTGCGCAGGGTTGGTAATCAGCCCCAGCATTTT. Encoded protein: CAGSLRRVGNQPQHF.

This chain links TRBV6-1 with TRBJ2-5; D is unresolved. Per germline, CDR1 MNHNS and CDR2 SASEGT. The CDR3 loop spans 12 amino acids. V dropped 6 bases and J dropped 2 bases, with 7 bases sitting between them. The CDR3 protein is CASRAGQETQYF. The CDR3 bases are TGTGCCAGCAGAGCAGGACAAGAGACCCAGTACTTC.

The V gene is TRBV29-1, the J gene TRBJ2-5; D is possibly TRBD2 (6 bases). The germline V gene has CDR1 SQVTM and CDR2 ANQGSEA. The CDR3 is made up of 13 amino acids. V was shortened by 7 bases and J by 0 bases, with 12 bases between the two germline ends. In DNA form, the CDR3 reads TGCAGCGGCGGGGCGGGATACCAAGAGACCCAGTACTTC. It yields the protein CSGGAGYQETQYF.

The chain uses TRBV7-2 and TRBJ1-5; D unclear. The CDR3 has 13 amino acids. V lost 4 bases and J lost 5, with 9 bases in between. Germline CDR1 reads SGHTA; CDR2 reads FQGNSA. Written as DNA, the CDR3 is TGTGCCAGCAGCTCTAGGGTTGATCAGCCCCAGCATTTT. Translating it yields CASSSRVDQPQHF.

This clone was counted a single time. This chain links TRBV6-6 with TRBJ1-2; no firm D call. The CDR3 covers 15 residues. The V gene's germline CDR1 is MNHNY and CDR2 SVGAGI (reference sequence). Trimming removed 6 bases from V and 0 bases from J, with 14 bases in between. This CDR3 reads CASSQGIRANYGYTF. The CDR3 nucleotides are TGTGCCAGCAGCCAAGGGATACGGGCTAACTATGGCTACACCTTC.

CDR3: CASSLIPQGETQYF. The CDR3 nucleotides read TGTGCCAGCAGTTTAATCCCCCAAGGGGAGACCCAGTACTTC. The gene calls are TRBV27 and TRBJ2-5; no clear D gene. V was cut by 2 bases and J by 5 bases, with 12 bases left in between. The CDR3 loop spans 14 amino acids. CDR1 MNHEY and CDR2 SMNVEV come from the germline V gene (reference sequence).

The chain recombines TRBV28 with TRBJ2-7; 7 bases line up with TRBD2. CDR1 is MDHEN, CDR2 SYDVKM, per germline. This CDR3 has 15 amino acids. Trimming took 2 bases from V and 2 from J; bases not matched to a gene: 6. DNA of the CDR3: TGTGCCAGCAGTTTAAAGGGGCTAGCGGCCTACGAGCAGTACTTC. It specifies CASSLKGLAAYEQYF.

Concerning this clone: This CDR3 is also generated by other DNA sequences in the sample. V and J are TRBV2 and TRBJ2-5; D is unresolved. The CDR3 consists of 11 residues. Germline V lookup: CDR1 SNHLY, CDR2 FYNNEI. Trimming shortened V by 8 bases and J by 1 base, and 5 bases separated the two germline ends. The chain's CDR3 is CASRFQETQYF. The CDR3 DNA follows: TGTGCCAGCCGGTTCCAAGAGACCCAGTACTTC.

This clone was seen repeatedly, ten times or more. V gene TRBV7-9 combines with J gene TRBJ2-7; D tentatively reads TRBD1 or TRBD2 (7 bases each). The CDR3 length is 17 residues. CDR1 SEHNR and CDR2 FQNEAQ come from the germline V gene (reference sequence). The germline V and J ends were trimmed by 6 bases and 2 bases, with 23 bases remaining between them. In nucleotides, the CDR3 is TGTGCCAGCAGGCCAGGGGGGGAAGGCGGACAACCCTACGAGCAGTACTTC. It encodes CASRPGGEGGQPYEQYF.

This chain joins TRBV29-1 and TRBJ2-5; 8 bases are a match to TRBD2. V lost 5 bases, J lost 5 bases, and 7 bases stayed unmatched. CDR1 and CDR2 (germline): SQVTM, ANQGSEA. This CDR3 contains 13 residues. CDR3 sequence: CSVFPGGGETQYF. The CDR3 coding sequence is TGCAGCGTTTTCCCGGGAGGGGGGGAGACCCAGTACTTC.

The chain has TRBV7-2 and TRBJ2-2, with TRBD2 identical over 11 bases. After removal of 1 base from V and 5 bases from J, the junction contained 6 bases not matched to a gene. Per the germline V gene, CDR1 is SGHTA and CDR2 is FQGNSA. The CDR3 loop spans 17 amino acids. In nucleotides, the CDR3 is TGTGCCAGCAGCTTAGTAGCGGGAGGGCCTCAAACCGGGGAGCTGTTTTTT. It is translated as CASSLVAGGPQTGELFF.

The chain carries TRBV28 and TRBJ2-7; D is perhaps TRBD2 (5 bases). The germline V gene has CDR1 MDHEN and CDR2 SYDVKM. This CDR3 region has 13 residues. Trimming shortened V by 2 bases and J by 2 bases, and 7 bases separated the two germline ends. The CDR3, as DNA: TGTGCCAGCAGTTTAATGCGGGCCTACGAGCAGTACTTC. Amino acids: CASSLMRAYEQYF.

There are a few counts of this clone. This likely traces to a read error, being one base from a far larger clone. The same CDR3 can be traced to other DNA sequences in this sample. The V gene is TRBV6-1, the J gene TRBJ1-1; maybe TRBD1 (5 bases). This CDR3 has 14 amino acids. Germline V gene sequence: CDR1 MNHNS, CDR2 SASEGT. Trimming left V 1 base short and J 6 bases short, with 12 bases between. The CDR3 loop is CASSEVTGVAEAFF. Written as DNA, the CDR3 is TGTGCCAGCAGTGAAGTGACGGGGGTGGCTGAAGCTTTCTTT.

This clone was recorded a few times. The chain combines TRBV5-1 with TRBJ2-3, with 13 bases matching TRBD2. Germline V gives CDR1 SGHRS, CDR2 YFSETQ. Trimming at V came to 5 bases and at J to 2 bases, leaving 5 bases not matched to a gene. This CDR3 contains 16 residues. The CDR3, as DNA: TGCGCCAGCAGAGCGGGACTAGCGGGATCCACAGATACGCAGTATTTT. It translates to CASRAGLAGSTDTQYF.

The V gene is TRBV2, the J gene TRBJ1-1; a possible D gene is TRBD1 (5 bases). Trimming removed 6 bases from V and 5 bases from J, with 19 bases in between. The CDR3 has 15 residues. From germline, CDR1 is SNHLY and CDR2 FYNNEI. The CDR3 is CASRQNRDGQTEAFF. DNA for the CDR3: TGTGCCAGCAGACAGAACCGGGACGGCCAAACTGAAGCTTTCTTT.